One and the same sample provided the 5 T cell receptor beta chains below, sequenced in a study of Graves' ophthalmopathy and Graves' hyperthyroidism. Researchers took RNA transcripts and amplified TCR beta CDR3 regions from them. An opening RT-PCR round employed HTBI primers and preceded a second-round multiplex PCR. TCRdb re-derived calls from the multiplex PCR reads in MiXCR, one entry per CDR3 protein. The table shows 350,000 to 400,000 distinct CDR3 sequences, with around 19% occurring only once. The source material was peripheral blood. The source is a woman aged 18-29 years with Graves' ophthalmopathy.

This clonotype was counted between two and nine times. The rearrangement links TRBV5-6 to TRBJ1-1; TRBD1 is a possible D gene (6 bases). The length of the CDR3 is 16 residues. The germline V gene has CDR1 SGHDT and CDR2 YYEEEE. The ends were cut back, 0 bases at V and 1 base at J, with 13 bases in the middle. The CDR3 spells CASSLGGRPQNTEAFF. CDR3 DNA: TGTGCCAGCAGCTTGGGGGGGCGCCCCCAGAACACTGAAGCTTTCTTT.

At least ten counts were recorded for this clonotype. The CDR3 spells CASSGRAGTGRSPLHF. The CDR3 nucleotides are TGTGCCAGCAGCGGAAGGGCCGGGACGGGGAGATCACCCCTCCACTTT. The chain is built from TRBV9 and TRBJ1-6; D possibly corresponds to TRBD1 (5 bases). The CDR3 spans 16 residues. The germline V gene encodes CDR1 SGDLS and CDR2 YYNGEE. With 3 bases removed from V and 10 bases from J, the gap between germline ends came to 20 bases. Drawing the rest from reference TRBV9 and TRBJ1-6, the complete variable domain is DSGVTQTPKHLITATGQRVTLRCSPRSGDLSVYWYQQSLDQGLQFLIQYYNGEERAKGNILERFSAQQFPDLHSELNLSSLELGDSALYFCASSGRAGTGRSPLHFGNGTRLTVT.

The table lists this clonotype with many counts. This chain links TRBV6-2 or TRBV6-3 with TRBJ2-4; 7 nucleotides line up with TRBD1. The germline CDR1 and CDR2 sequences are MNHEY and SVGEGT. The V segment lost 6 bases and the J segment 8 bases; nucleotides outside the gene matches: 7. CDR3 length: 13 amino acids. CDR3 DNA: TGTGCCAGCAGCGACAGGGCGAGGGACATTCAGTACTTC. Its translation: CASSDRARDIQYF.

This clonotype came up many times. This chain uses TRBV5-1 with TRBJ1-2, with 10 nucleotides matching TRBD1. This CDR3 is 14 amino acids long. The trim removed 4 bases at V and 5 bases at J, leaving 5 bases unmatched. Per the germline V gene, CDR1 is SGHRS and CDR2 is YFSETQ. CDR3 coding DNA: TGCGCCAGCAGCCAGGGACAGGGGACTTATGGCTACACCTTC. Translated: CASSQGQGTYGYTF.

In its sample, this clonotype was seen many times. The rearrangement links TRBV28 to TRBJ1-5; tentatively, D is TRBD1 (5 bases). Germline V gene lookup returns CDR1 MDHEN and CDR2 SYDVKM. CDR3 size: 15 residues. With 3 bases removed from V and 3 bases from J, the gap between germline ends came to 12 bases. CDR3 DNA sequence: TGTGCCAGCAGTTTCTTAGGGACCCACAATCAGCCCCAGCATTTT. This encodes CASSFLGTHNQPQHF.